One sample yielded the 22 T cell receptor beta chains listed below, sequenced in a study of blood T cell repertoires in COVID-19. The assay was immunoSEQ multiplex PCR, and TCRdb's table has in-frame clones only and misses some. The table records a few hundred thousand clones, 84% of them present only once. The specimen was peripheral blood. These receptor sequences come from a human donor in a cohort sampled during active COVID-19.

This clone was detected only once. The J gene is TRBJ2-7, the V gene TRBV14, with D perhaps matching TRBD1 (5 bases). The CDR3 has 14 residues. Trimming removed 1 base at V and 0 bases at J, with 7 bases between. Germline CDR1 reads SGHDN; CDR2 reads FVKESK. The DNA of the CDR3 is TGTGCCAGCAGCCAAGGACAGTCCTCCTACGAGCAGTACTTC. Translated, it gives CASSQGQSSYEQYF.

The chain carries TRBV19 and TRBJ1-1, with 10 positions matching TRBD1. The germline V gene has CDR1 LNHDA and CDR2 SQIVND (reference sequence). The V segment lost 7 bases and the J segment 3 bases; nucleotides outside the gene matches: 14. The CDR3 spans 17 residues. The CDR3 nucleotides are TGTGCCAGTACCCGGCGACAGGGGGCTAGGTCGGACACTGAAGCTTTCTTT. Translated, it gives CASTRRQGARSDTEAFF. The complete variable domain, with remaining parts taken from reference TRBV19 and TRBJ1-1, reads DGGITQSPKYLFRKEGQNVTLSCEQNLNHDAMYWYRQDPGQGLRLIYYSQIVNDFQKGDIAEGYSVSREKKESFPLTVTSAQKNPTAFYLCASTRRQGARSDTEAFFGQGTRLTVV.

V gene TRBV10-2 combines with J gene TRBJ2-4; 9 nucleotides agree with TRBD1. Trimming cost V 3 bases and J 6 bases; bases outside gene matches: 9. This CDR3 has 16 amino acids. In germline, CDR1 is WSHSY, CDR2 SAAADI. This CDR3 is CASSEGRQGGRNIQYF. Here the CDR3 DNA reads TGCGCCAGCAGTGAAGGTAGACAGGGGGGACGAAACATTCAGTACTTC.

This sequence joins TRBV5-6 and TRBJ2-1; 11 bases match TRBD2. CDR1 is SGHDT, CDR2 YYEEEE, per germline. This CDR3 region has 16 residues. V shed 4 bases and J 6 bases; nucleotides not matched to a gene: 9. Here the CDR3 DNA reads TGTGCCAGCAGCCCCTTAGCGGGAGGGCCGTCCAATGAGCAGTTCTTC. Residues: CASSPLAGGPSNEQFF.

This clone has more than one count but fewer than ten. The rearrangement joins TRBV6-5 to TRBJ2-3; 8 nucleotides agree with TRBD1. Trimming removed 6 bases from V and 5 bases from J; junction bases left unmatched: 4. This CDR3 region has 13 residues. Germline CDR1 is MNHEY and CDR2 is SVGAGI. The CDR3, as DNA: TGTGCCAGCAGCCCCGGGACAGGAGATACGCAGTATTTT. The encoded protein is CASSPGTGDTQYF.

The chain recombines TRBV5-5 with TRBJ2-1; 13 nucleotides agree with TRBD2. This CDR3 region has 17 residues. V lost 2 bases and J lost 9; bases outside the gene matches: 11. Looked up from germline, CDR1 is SGHKS and CDR2 is YYEKEE (reference sequence). CDR3 loop: CASSLAGTSGKVGEQFF. CDR3 in DNA: TGTGCCAGCAGCTTAGCCGGGACTAGCGGGAAAGTTGGTGAGCAGTTCTTC.

The rearrangement joins TRBV30 to TRBJ1-1, with TRBD1 matching over 8 bases. Looked up from germline, CDR1 is GTSNPN and CDR2 is SVGIG (reference sequence). The CDR3 spans 14 residues. With 5 bases clipped from V and 1 base from J, the junction kept 6 bases outside the gene matches. In DNA form, the CDR3 reads TGTGCCTGGCATAAAGACAGGGGGAACACTGAAGCTTTCTTT. It translates to CAWHKDRGNTEAFF.

This chain uses TRBV28 with TRBJ2-1; 8 nucleotides align to TRBD2. V lost 3 bases to trimming and J lost 0 bases; unmatched junction nucleotides: 13. The germline CDR1 and CDR2 sequences are MDHEN and SYDVKM. CDR3 size: 19 residues. The CDR3 sequence is CASSFWAGGRGSSYNEQFF. The CDR3 DNA sequence: TGTGCCAGCAGTTTTTGGGCGGGAGGTCGTGGGAGCTCCTACAATGAGCAGTTCTTC.

The chain employs TRBV21-1 and TRBJ1-5; the table's D call of TRBD1 was not tested on the DNA. TRBV21-1 is given as a pseudogene. CDR3 length: 16 amino acids. The CDR3 spells CASSNDPGTGNQPQHF. Here the CDR3 DNA reads TGTGCCAGCAGCAATGACCCCGGGACAGGGAATCAGCCCCAGCATTTT.

This chain uses TRBV28 with TRBJ2-7; D is unresolved. V was trimmed by 6 bases and J by 4 bases, leaving 22 bases between them. The CDR3 sequence is 16 residues long. The germline V gene has CDR1 MDHEN and CDR2 SYDVKM. DNA for the CDR3: TGTGCCAGCAGCTCAAGGAGTAGCCTCAACTATTACGAGCAGTACTTC. It codes for CASSSRSSLNYYEQYF.

The V and J genes are TRBV11-2 and TRBJ1-6; 8 bases are shared with TRBD1. Germline CDR1 is SGHAT and CDR2 is FQNNGV. CDR3 length: 14 residues. V shed 4 bases, J shed 10 bases, and the junction held 6 bases outside the gene matches. In DNA form, the CDR3 reads TGTGCCAGCAGCTCTACAGGGGGATCCTCACCCCTCCACTTT. It encodes CASSSTGGSSPLHF. The full variable domain, rest sourced from reference TRBV11-2 and TRBJ1-6, is EAGVAQSPRYKIIEKRQSVAFWCNPISGHATLYWYQQILGQGPKLLIQFQNNGVVDDSQLPKDRFSAERLKGVDSTLKIQPAKLEDSAVYLCASSSTGGSSPLHFGNGTRLTVT.

This clone has only a few counts. The chain uses TRBV25-1 and TRBJ1-1; a possible D gene is TRBD1 (5 bases). The germline V gene has CDR1 MGHDK and CDR2 SYGVNS. The CDR3 sequence is 13 residues long. Deletions cut 6 bases from V and 6 bases from J, with 14 bases between. Written as DNA, the CDR3 is TGTGCCAGCAGCGTGGACATATTTTCTGAAGCTTTCTTT. Protein: CASSVDIFSEAFF.

The chain couples TRBV7-8 to TRBJ2-7; TRBD1 agrees at 9 bases. Germline-derived CDR1 and CDR2 are SGHVS and FQNEAQ. CDR3 length equals 17 residues. V shed 5 bases, J shed 3 bases, and the junction held 14 bases outside the gene matches. This CDR3 reads CASSVEKGTGINYEQYF. CDR3 coding DNA: TGTGCCAGCAGCGTAGAGAAAGGGACAGGGATTAACTACGAGCAGTACTTC.

The V and J genes are TRBV12-3 or TRBV12-4 and TRBJ1-5, with no clear D. V lost 4 bases to trimming and J lost 9 bases, with 10 bases between them. This CDR3 comprises 12 residues. The CDR3 nucleotides read TGTGCCAGCAGTTATCCAGGTCGGCCCCAGCATTTT. This encodes CASSYPGRPQHF.

This chain uses TRBV27 with TRBJ1-5; TRBD1 matches at 10 bases. The CDR3 contains 15 residues. The germline V gene encodes CDR1 MNHEY and CDR2 SMNVEV (reference sequence). The J segment lost 5 bases and the V segment lost 8 bases, leaving 9 bases of the junction unmatched. For the CDR3, the DNA is TGTGCCAGCGGTGTCGGACAGGGGGTTTATCAGCCCCAGCATTTT. This sequence encodes CASGVGQGVYQPQHF.

V gene TRBV6-5 combines with J gene TRBJ2-7; no clear D. The V end was cut by 6 bases, the J end by 5 bases, with 17 bases between. Germline-derived CDR1 and CDR2 are MNHEY and SVGAGI. The CDR3 extends over 14 amino acids. This CDR3 is CASRVRISFDEQYF. The CDR3 DNA sequence: TGTGCCAGCAGGGTTAGAATTAGTTTCGACGAGCAGTACTTC.

The rearrangement joins TRBV27 to TRBJ2-7, with 9 bases lining up with TRBD1. Germline lookup yields CDR1 MNHEY and CDR2 SMNVEV (reference sequence). The CDR3 consists of 14 residues. The J segment lost 4 bases and the V segment lost 5 bases, leaving 6 bases of the junction unmatched. This CDR3 reads CASSGRDRAYEQYF. The CDR3 DNA reads TGTGCCAGCAGTGGCCGGGACAGGGCTTACGAGCAGTACTTC.

The sample holds many counts of this clone. Other DNA sequences within the sample encode an identical CDR3. V and J are TRBV7-9 and TRBJ2-6; 10 positions match TRBD1. From germline, CDR1 is SEHNR and CDR2 FQNEAQ (reference sequence). The CDR3 is made up of 15 amino acids. With V trimmed by 5 bases and J by 2 bases, 0 bases remained unmatched. The CDR3: CASSDRGPGANVLTF. CDR3 sequence (DNA): TGTGCCAGCAGCGACAGGGGGCCTGGGGCCAACGTCCTGACTTTC. Variable domain in full (rest from reference TRBV7-9 and TRBJ2-6): DTGVSQNPRHKITKRGQNVTFRCDPISEHNRLYWYRQTLGQGPEFLTYFQNEAQLEKSRLLSDRFSAERPKGSFSTLEIQRTEQGDSAMYLCASSDRGPGANVLTFGAGSRLTVL.

V gene TRBV20-1 combines with J gene TRBJ2-1, with TRBD2 identical over 10 bases. CDR3 size: 11 residues. The trim removed 5 bases at V and 14 bases at J, leaving 6 bases unmatched. Looked up from germline, CDR1 is DFQATT and CDR2 is SNEGSKA (reference sequence). The CDR3 spells CSARRGLAEFF. The CDR3 coding sequence is TGCAGTGCTCGCCGAGGACTAGCGGAGTTCTTC.

The rearrangement uses TRBV7-2 and TRBJ1-2; possibly TRBD1 for D (5 bases). This CDR3 region has 15 residues. V was cut by 2 bases and J by 4 bases, with 14 bases left in between. Germline loops: CDR1 SGHTA, CDR2 FQGNSA. The CDR3 DNA is TGTGCCAGCAGCTTACAAAGCGGGGGGACCTATGGCTACACCTTC. Translating it yields CASSLQSGGTYGYTF.

This sequence joins TRBV28 and TRBJ2-5; weak D call: TRBD1 (5 bases). V was cut by 2 bases and J by 5 bases, with 12 bases left in between. The CDR3 has 14 residues. Looked up from germline, CDR1 is MDHEN and CDR2 is SYDVKM. The DNA of the CDR3 is TGTGCCAGCAGTTTACTCGCAGGGCACGAGACCCAGTACTTC. Translated: CASSLLAGHETQYF.

V usage is TRBV13 and J usage is TRBJ2-1, with 8 bases that match TRBD2. V was clipped by 5 bases and J by 10 bases; unmatched bases: 10. This CDR3 has 14 residues. From germline, CDR1 is PRHDT and CDR2 FYEKMQ (reference sequence). CDR3 residues: CASSQGLAGEEQFF. The CDR3 DNA follows: TGTGCCAGCAGCCAAGGACTAGCTGGTGAAGAGCAGTTCTTC.